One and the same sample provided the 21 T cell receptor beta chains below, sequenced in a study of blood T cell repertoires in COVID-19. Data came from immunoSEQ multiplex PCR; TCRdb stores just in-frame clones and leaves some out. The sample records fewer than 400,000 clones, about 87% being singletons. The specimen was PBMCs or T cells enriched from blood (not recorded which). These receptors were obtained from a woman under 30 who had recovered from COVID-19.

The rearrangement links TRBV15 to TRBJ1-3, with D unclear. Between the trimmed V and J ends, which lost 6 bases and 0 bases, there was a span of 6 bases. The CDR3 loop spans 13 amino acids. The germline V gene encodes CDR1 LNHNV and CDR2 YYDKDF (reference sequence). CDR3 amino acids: CATRPGSGNTIYF. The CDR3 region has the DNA TGTGCCACCAGACCAGGCTCTGGAAACACCATATATTTT.

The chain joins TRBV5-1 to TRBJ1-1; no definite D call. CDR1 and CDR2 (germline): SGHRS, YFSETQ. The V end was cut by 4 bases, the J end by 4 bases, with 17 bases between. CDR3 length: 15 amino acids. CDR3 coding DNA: TGCGCCAGCAGCAGCACGATCATGGTCGGCACTGAAGCTTTCTTT. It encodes CASSSTIMVGTEAFF.

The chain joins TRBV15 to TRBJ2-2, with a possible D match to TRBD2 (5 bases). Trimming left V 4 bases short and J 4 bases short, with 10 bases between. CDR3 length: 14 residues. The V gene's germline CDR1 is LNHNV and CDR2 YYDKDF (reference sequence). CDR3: CATSMTRGTGELFF. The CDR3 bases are TGTGCCACCAGCATGACACGGGGCACCGGGGAGCTGTTTTTT.

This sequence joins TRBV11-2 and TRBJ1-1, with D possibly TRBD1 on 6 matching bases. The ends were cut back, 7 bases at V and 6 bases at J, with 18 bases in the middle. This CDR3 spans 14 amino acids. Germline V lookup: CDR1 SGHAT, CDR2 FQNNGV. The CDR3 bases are TGTGCCAGCACCCTACAGGGCCTCGTATCTGAAGCTTTCTTT. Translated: CASTLQGLVSEAFF.

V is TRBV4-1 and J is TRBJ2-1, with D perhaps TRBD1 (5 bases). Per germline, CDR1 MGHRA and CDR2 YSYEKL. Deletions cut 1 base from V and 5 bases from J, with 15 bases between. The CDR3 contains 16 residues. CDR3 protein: CASSQVGQGMDNEQFF. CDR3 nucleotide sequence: TGCGCCAGCAGCCAAGTAGGGCAGGGTATGGACAATGAGCAGTTCTTC.

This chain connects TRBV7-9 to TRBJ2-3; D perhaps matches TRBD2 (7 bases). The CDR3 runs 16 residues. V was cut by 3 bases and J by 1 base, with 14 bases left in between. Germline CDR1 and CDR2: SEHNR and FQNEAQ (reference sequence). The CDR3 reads CASSFGGGRRTDTQYF. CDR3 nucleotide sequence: TGTGCCAGCAGCTTCGGCGGGGGCCGACGCACAGATACGCAGTATTTT.

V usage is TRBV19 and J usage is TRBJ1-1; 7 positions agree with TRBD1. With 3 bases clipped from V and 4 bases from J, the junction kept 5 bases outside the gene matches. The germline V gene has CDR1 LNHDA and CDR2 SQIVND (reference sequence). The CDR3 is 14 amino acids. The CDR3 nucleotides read TGTGCCAGTAGTATCAGGGGGGTTGGCACTGAAGCTTTCTTT. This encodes CASSIRGVGTEAFF.

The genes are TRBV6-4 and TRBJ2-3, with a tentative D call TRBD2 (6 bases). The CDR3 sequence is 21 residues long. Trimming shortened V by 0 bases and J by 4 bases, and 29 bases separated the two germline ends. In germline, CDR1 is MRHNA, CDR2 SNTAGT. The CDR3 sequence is CASSDSGLIGTVSRSADTQYF. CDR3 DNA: TGTGCCAGCAGTGACTCGGGACTTATAGGGACTGTGTCCAGGAGTGCAGATACGCAGTATTTT.

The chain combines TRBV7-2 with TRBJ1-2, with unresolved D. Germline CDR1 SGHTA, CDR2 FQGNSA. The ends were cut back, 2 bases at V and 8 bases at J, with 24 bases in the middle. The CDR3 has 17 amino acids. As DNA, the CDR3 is TGTGCCAGCAGCTTAACTATCCGGGAGGTTAGGGTGGCAGGCTACACCTTC. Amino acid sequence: CASSLTIREVRVAGYTF. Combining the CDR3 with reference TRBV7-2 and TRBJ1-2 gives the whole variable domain GAGVSQSPSNKVTEKGKDVELRCDPISGHTALYWYRQSLGQGLEFLIYFQGNSAPDKSGLPSDRFSAERTGGSVSTLTIQRTQQEDSAVYLCASSLTIREVRVAGYTFGSGTRLTVV.

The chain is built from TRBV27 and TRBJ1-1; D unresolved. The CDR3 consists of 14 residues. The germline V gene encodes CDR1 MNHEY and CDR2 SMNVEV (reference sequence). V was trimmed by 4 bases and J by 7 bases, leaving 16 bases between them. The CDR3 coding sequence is TGTGCCAGCAGTTACTCGAGCGTCCAAAATGAAGCTTTCTTT. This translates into CASSYSSVQNEAFF.

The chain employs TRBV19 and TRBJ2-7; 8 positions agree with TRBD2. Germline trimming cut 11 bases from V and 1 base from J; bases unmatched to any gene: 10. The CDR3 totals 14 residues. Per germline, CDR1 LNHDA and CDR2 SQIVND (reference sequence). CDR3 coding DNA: TGTGCCTCACAAGCCGGGACTAGTTCCTACGAGCAGTACTTC. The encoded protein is CASQAGTSSYEQYF. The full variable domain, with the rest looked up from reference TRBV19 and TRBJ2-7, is DGGITQSPKYLFRKEGQNVTLSCEQNLNHDAMYWYRQDPGQGLRLIYYSQIVNDFQKGDIAEGYSVSREKKESFPLTVTSAQKNPTAFYLCASQAGTSSYEQYFGPGTRLTVT.

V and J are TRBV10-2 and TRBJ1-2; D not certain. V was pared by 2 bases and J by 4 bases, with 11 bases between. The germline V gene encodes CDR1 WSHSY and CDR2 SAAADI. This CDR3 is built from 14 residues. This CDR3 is CASSEGGLAYGYTF. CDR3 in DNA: TGCGCCAGCAGTGAGGGCGGGCTGGCCTATGGCTACACCTTC.

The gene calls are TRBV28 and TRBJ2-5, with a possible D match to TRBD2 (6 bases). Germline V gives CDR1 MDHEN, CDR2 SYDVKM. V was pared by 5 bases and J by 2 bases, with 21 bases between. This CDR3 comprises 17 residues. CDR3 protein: CASSPTDMASVQETQYF. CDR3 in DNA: TGTGCCAGCAGTCCCACAGACATGGCTAGCGTACAAGAGACCCAGTACTTC.

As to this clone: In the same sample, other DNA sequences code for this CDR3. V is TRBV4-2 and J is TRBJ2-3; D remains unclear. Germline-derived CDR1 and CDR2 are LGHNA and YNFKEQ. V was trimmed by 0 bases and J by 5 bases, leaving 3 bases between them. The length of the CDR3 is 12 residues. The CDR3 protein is CASSQDLDTQYF. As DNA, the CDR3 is TGTGCCAGCAGCCAAGACCTAGATACGCAGTATTTT.

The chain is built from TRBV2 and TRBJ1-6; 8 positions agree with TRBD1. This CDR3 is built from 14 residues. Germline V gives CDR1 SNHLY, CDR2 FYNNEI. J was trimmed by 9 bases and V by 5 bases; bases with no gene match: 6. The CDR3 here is CASSSDRGVSPLHF. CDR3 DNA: TGTGCCAGCAGTTCAGACAGGGGTGTTTCACCCCTCCACTTT.

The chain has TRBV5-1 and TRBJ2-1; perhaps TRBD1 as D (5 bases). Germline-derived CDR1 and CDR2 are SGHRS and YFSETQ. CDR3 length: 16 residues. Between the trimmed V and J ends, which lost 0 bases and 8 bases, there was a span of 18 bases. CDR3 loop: CASSLEPGLGRYEQFF. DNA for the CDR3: TGCGCCAGCAGCTTGGAACCGGGCTTGGGGCGCTATGAGCAGTTCTTC.

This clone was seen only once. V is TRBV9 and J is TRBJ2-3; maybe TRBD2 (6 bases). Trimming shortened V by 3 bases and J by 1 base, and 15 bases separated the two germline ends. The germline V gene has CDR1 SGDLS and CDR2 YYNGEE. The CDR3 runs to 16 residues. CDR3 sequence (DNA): TGTGCCAGCAGCGGGGGAAGCGGGTGGGGCACAGATACGCAGTATTTT. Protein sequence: CASSGGSGWGTDTQYF.

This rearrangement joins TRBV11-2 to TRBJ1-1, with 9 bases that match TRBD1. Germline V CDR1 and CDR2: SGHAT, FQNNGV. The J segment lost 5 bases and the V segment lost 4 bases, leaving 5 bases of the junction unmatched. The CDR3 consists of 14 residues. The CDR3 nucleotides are TGTGCCAGCAGCTGGGACAGGGCCCCTACTGAAGCTTTCTTT. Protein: CASSWDRAPTEAFF.

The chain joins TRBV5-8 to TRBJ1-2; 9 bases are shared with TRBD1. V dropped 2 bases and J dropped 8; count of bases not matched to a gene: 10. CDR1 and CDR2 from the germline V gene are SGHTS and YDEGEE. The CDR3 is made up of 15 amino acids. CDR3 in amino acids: CASSFPGQGSGGYTF. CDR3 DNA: TGTGCCAGCAGCTTTCCGGGACAGGGAAGCGGAGGCTACACCTTC.

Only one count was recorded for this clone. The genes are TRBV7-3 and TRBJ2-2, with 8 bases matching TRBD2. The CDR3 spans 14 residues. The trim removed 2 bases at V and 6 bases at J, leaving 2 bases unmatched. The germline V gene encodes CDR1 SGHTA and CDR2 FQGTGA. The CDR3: CASSLFGRAGELFF. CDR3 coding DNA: TGTGCCAGCAGCTTATTCGGGAGGGCCGGGGAGCTGTTTTTT.

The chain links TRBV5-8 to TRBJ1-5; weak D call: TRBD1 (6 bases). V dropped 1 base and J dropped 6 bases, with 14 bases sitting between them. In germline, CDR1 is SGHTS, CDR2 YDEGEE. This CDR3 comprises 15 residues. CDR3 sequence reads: CASSLFGGRIQPQHF. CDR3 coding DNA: TGTGCCAGCAGCTTGTTCGGGGGGCGGATTCAGCCCCAGCATTTT. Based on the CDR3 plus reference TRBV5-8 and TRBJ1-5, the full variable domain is EAGVTQSPTHLIKTRGQQATLRCSPISGHTSVYWYQQALGLGLQFLLWYDEGEERNRGNFPPRFSGRQFPNYSSELNVNALELEDSALYLCASSLFGGRIQPQHFGDGTRLSIL.